The next 11 T cell receptor beta chains were all read from a single sample in a study of blood T cell repertoires in COVID-19. Only in-frame clones appear in the TCRdb table, and some are missing; sequencing was by immunoSEQ multiplex PCR. Altogether 53,000 or so clones are present, 85% to 90% being singletons, with the ten largest covering 10% to 15%. Sequencing used peripheral blood. The receptors were gathered from a man older than 75 with acute or convalescent COVID-19.

This clone was counted between two and nine times. This chain joins TRBV6-1 and TRBJ1-2; tentative D call: TRBD1 (5 bases). Germline CDR1 MNHNS, CDR2 SASEGT. The V and J ends lost 2 bases and 8 bases respectively, with 15 bases between them. The length of the CDR3 is 14 residues. CDR3 DNA: TGTGCCAGCAGTGAAATGGCGGGGGGAGTCGGCTACACCTTC. Amino acids: CASSEMAGGVGYTF.

The V gene is TRBV9, the J gene TRBJ1-1; D ambiguous. Trimming removed 3 bases at V and 1 base at J, with 7 bases between. The germline V gene encodes CDR1 SGDLS and CDR2 YYNGEE. This CDR3 is 13 amino acids long. The CDR3 DNA is TGTGCCAGCAGCGCCCCATGGAACACTGAAGCTTTCTTT. Its translation: CASSAPWNTEAFF.

The gene calls are TRBV2 and TRBJ1-5; TRBD1 is a possible D gene (5 bases). Per the germline V gene, CDR1 is SNHLY and CDR2 is FYNNEI. The CDR3 consists of 13 residues. V lost 4 bases and J 4 bases, leaving 8 bases between the germline ends. Here the CDR3 reads CASSAGRNQPQHF. The CDR3 DNA sequence: TGTGCCAGCAGTGCAGGGAGGAATCAGCCCCAGCATTTT.

This chain connects TRBV3-1 (or the pseudogene TRBV3-2) to TRBJ1-1; D may be TRBD1 (5 bases). Looked up from germline, CDR1 is LGHDT and CDR2 is YNNKEL (reference sequence). CDR3 length: 15 amino acids. V lost 0 bases, J lost 5 bases, and 13 bases lay in between. The CDR3 protein is CASSQDLGQPTEAFF. The CDR3 nucleotides are TGTGCCAGCAGCCAAGATTTGGGGCAGCCGACTGAAGCTTTCTTT.

This sequence joins TRBV24-1 and TRBJ1-1; 7 nucleotides match TRBD1. The CDR3 covers 17 residues. V shed 2 bases, J shed 2 bases, and the junction held 10 bases outside the gene matches. Germline loops: CDR1 KGHDR, CDR2 SFDVKD. The CDR3 reads CATSDYIEAGGNTEAFF. CDR3 DNA: TGTGCCACCAGTGATTATATAGAGGCAGGGGGTAACACTGAAGCTTTCTTT.

The V call is TRBV19, the J call TRBJ2-3; 9 bases line up with TRBD1. J gave up 3 bases and V 7 bases, and 5 bases lay outside the gene matches. CDR3 length: 14 residues. CDR1 LNHDA and CDR2 SQIVND come from the germline V gene (reference sequence). The CDR3 loop reads CASKTGGVTDTQYF. DNA for the CDR3: TGTGCCAGTAAGACAGGGGGAGTGACAGATACGCAGTATTTT.

This chain joins TRBV10-3 and TRBJ2-2; 8 positions agree with TRBD1. The V gene's germline CDR1 is ENHRY and CDR2 SYGVKD. V was clipped by 10 bases and J by 7 bases; unmatched bases: 8. The CDR3 sequence is 13 residues long. The CDR3 region is CATRTGSGGELFF. For the CDR3, the DNA is TGTGCCACCCGGACAGGGTCTGGCGGGGAGCTGTTTTTT.

The V gene is TRBV11-2, the J gene TRBJ1-2; D is possibly TRBD1 (5 bases). Germline assignment: CDR1 SGHAT and CDR2 FQNNGV. The CDR3 runs to 16 residues. V lost 0 bases and J lost 0, with 11 bases in between. CDR3 sequence reads: CASSLDWGSANYGYTF. The CDR3 region has the DNA TGTGCCAGCAGCTTAGATTGGGGCTCAGCTAACTATGGCTACACCTTC.

The V call is TRBV5-5, the J call TRBJ2-1; TRBD1 agrees at 9 bases. Germline loops: CDR1 SGHKS, CDR2 YYEKEE (reference sequence). V trimming: 1 base; J trimming: 9 bases; junction bases outside the gene matches: 20. This CDR3 contains 19 residues. CDR3 in amino acids: CASSLKIKRDRVSSGEQFF. CDR3 bases: TGTGCCAGCAGCTTGAAGATAAAGCGGGACAGGGTGTCGTCGGGTGAGCAGTTCTTC. The variable domain in full, completed from reference TRBV5-5 and TRBJ2-1, reads DAGVTQSPTHLIKTRGQQVTLRCSPISGHKSVSWYQQVLGQGPQFIFQYYEKEERGRGNFPDRFSARQFPNYSSELNVNALLLGDSALYLCASSLKIKRDRVSSGEQFFGPGTRLTVL.

This chain links TRBV7-2 with TRBJ2-3; TRBD2 matches 11 bases. The CDR3 runs to 14 residues. V shed 5 bases and J 6 bases; nucleotides not matched to a gene: 4. CDR1 is SGHTA and CDR2 is FQGNSA in the germline V gene. The CDR3 is CASSPSGGPDTQYF. In nucleotides, the CDR3 is TGTGCCAGCAGCCCTAGCGGGGGGCCGGATACGCAGTATTTT. The variable domain in full, with the rest retrieved from reference TRBV7-2 and TRBJ2-3, is GAGVSQSPSNKVTEKGKDVELRCDPISGHTALYWYRQSLGQGLEFLIYFQGNSAPDKSGLPSDRFSAERTGGSVSTLTIQRTQQEDSAVYLCASSPSGGPDTQYFGPGTRLTVL.

V is TRBV12-3 or TRBV12-4 and J is TRBJ1-4; the D gene is possibly TRBD1 (6 bases). The CDR3 length is 12 residues. Between the trimmed V and J ends, which lost 8 bases and 8 bases, there was a span of 12 bases. The CDR3 is CASWAGEEKLFF. The CDR3 coding sequence is TGTGCCAGCTGGGCAGGGGAGGAAAAACTGTTTTTT.